Given below is one TCR beta chain in context. As originally analysed: How many nucleated cells were present was estimated from reference gene primer amplification. Sequencing used immunoSEQ multiplex PCR; TCRdb keeps in-frame clones, though not all of them. V and J calls plus clone size are reproduced from that table; the DNA served to infer D and trimming. The sample carries some 140,000 clones, 60% to 85% recorded once. This specimen belongs to a study of blood T cell repertoires in COVID-19. Study information: PBMCs, B-cell-depleted T cells, or T cells provided the cDNA or gDNA that made up the material.

The CDR3 is made up of 15 amino acids. Trimming removed 6 bases from V and 7 bases from J; junction bases left unmatched: 6. CDR1 and CDR2 from the germline V gene are SGHRS and YFSETQ. Source material: peripheral blood. The receptor comes from a man of 80 years or more with acute or convalescent COVID-19. V and J are TRBV5-1 and TRBJ1-6; 11 positions match TRBD1. The CDR3, as DNA: TGCGCCAGCACTCGGGACAGGGGGAAAAATTCACCCCTCCACTTT. Translating it yields CASTRDRGKNSPLHF.